Below, one T cell receptor beta chain is given with its context. This sample stems from a study of blood T cells in healthy people across ages. This CDR3 region has 15 residues. The V gene's germline CDR1 is MDHEN and CDR2 SYDVKM. The J segment lost 6 bases and the V segment lost 8 bases, leaving 10 bases of the junction unmatched. Using a J-beta primer mix together with a sample-barcoded 5' primer, a second PCR was run for about 6 to 11 cycles. From the 5' RACE reads, TCRdb called clonotypes with MiXCR, one entry per CDR3 protein. The table shows about 1.1 million distinct CDR3 sequences, with 30% to 40% occurring only once.

The sequenced material came from blood. The clonotype comes from a man aged 18 to 30 in good health. J is TRBJ1-5 and V is TRBV28; 10 bases are a match to TRBD1. CDR3 loop: CASGQGGDNTQPQHF. DNA of the CDR3: TGTGCCAGCGGACAGGGGGGGGACAATACTCAGCCCCAGCATTTT.